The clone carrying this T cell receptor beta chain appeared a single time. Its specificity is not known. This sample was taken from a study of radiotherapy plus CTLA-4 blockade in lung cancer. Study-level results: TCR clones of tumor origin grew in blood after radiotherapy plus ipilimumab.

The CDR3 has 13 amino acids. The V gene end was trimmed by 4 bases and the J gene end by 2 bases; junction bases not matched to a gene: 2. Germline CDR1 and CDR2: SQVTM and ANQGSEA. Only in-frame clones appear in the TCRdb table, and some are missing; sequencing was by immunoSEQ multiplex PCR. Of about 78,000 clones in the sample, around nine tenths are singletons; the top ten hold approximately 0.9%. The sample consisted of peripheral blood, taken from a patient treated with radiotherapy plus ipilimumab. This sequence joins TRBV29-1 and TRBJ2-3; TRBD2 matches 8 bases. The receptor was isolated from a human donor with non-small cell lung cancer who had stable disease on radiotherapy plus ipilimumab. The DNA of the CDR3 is TGCAGCGTTGGCGGGGGGTACACAGATACGCAGTATTTT. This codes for CSVGGGYTDTQYF.